This entry is about one T cell receptor beta chain. This clonotype occurred many times. Its antigen specificity is not known. No base-level quality is on record; no much larger clone is a single base apart. The data stem from a study of early T cells in non-severe SARS-CoV-2 infection (dated by TCRdb to about 2021). Broadly, across the study: Bulk RNA from unsorted whole blood was used for TCR sequencing, so alpha and beta chains could not be paired.

Library preparation used 5' RACE. The sequencer listed for this sample is NextSeq 500. The TCR library protocol attached unique molecular identifiers to individual cDNA molecules to correct for sequencing error and PCR bias. TCR alpha and beta chains were both sequenced, and the abundances of alpha and beta sequences in each sample were closely correlated with each other. The source study handled its data this way. Decombinator V4 was used to perform V gene, J gene and CDR3 annotation of TCR sequences. Expanded TCRs were defined as changing significantly between any two time points under a Poisson model with p below 0.0001. TCR abundances were normalised to the total number of TCRs sequenced per sample and expressed as counts per million. MAIT TCRs were defined by TRAV1-2 paired with TRAJ12, TRAJ20 or TRAJ33, and iNKT TCRs by TRAV10 paired with TRAJ18. VDJdb, accessed on 1 November 2021, was searched for TCRs annotated for CMV, EBV and SARS-CoV-2, and TCRs annotated for more than one antigen were excluded. In TCRdb, the public reads were trimmed at Q25 with fastp and aligned with MiXCR, with productive beta chains retained. One record per CDR3 amino acid sequence lists the most common genes and DNA. None of the V and J calls come from the authors' own analysis; TCRdb made them. Across this sample there are 85,000 to 100,000 distinct CDR3 sequences, with about 11% seen only once. Of the sample, approximately 5% falls within the top ten clones.

The CDR3 runs 13 residues from the cysteine to the phenylalanine. Only the CDR3 DNA is retained, 39 bases long and in frame from the first base. Reading the germline V gene gives CDR1 SGHRS and CDR2 YFSETQ. The junction shows trimming of 0 bases on V and 4 bases on J, plus 7 bases between the germline ends. The study was a case-control design nested within a healthcare worker cohort in London, UK, with weekly nasopharyngeal swab PCR tests and blood sampling. Between 23 and 31 March 2020, the week of the UK lockdown, healthcare workers were enrolled and then followed up weekly for as long as 16 weeks. Broader findings and caveats from the paper: VDJdb matching was skewed toward anti-spike CD8 responses and likely underestimated virus-specific expansions by missing private and CD4 specificities.

The chain is made from TRBV5-1 and TRBJ1-1, with the D gene not clear enough to name. Sequencing used whole blood. This TCR was recovered from an adult who was a healthcare worker with PCR-confirmed SARS-CoV-2 infection or an uninfected control (not recorded which). The CDR3 has the sequence CASSLVSGTEAFF. Read as DNA, the sequence is TGCGCCAGCAGCTTGGTTTCGGGCACTGAAGCTTTCTTT.